This T cell receptor beta chain emerged from a study of TIL therapy for anti-PD-1-resistant metastatic lung cancer. The overall study: Half of patients were current or former smokers.

The immunoSEQ assay was v3. Sequencing depth was approximately 2 million read pairs for survey level, roughly 5-6 million for deep. Here immunoSEQ multiplex PCR was the method, and the copy in TCRdb shows in-frame clones only, minus some. The sample has about 50,000 clones, about two thirds seen once; the top ten hold 5.6%. The sample holds one count of this clone. Time point given: pre-treatment sample, taken before nivolumab and TIL therapy. The tumor samples were excised metastases, mostly pleural nodules or supraclavicular lymph nodes. The specimen comprised tumor tissue, sampled at baseline. This clonotype originated in a person between 25 and 79 years old with non-small cell lung cancer.

CDR3 protein: CASSFDEVGGYTF. CDR3 sequence (DNA): TGTGCCAGCAGTTTTGACGAGGTCGGAGGCTACACCTTC. The chain employs TRBV6-6 and TRBJ1-2; D call uncertain. Trimming cost V 4 bases and J 8 bases, with 14 bases left between them. The CDR3 runs 13 residues. Germline lookup yields CDR1 MNHNY and CDR2 SVGAGI (reference sequence).